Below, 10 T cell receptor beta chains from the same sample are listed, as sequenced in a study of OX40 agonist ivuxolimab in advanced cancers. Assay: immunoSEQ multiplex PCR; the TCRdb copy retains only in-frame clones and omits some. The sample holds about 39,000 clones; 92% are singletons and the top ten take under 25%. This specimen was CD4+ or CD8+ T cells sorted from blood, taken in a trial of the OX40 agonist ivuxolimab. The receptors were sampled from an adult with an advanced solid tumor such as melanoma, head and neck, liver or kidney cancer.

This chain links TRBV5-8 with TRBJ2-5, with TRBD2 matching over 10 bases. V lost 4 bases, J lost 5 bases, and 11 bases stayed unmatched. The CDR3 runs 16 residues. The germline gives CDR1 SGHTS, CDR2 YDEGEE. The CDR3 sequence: CASSGGTSGISETQYF. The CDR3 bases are TGTGCCAGCAGCGGGGGAACTAGCGGGATAAGCGAGACCCAGTACTTC.

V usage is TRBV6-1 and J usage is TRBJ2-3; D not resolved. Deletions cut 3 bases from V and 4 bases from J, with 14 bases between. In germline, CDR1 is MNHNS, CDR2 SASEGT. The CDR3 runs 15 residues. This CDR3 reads CASSDAAEYADTQYF. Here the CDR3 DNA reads TGTGCCAGCAGTGATGCTGCAGAGTATGCAGATACGCAGTATTTT.

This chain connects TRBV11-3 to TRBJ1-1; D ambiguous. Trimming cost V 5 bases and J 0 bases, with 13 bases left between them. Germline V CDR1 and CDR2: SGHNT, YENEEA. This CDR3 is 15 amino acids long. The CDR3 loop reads CASSPRTAMNTEAFF. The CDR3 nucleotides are TGTGCCAGCAGCCCTCGGACTGCCATGAACACTGAAGCTTTCTTT.

The CDR3 reads CASSYVAYGGGETQYF. The DNA of the CDR3 is TGTGCCAGCAGTTACGTGGCCTACGGGGGGGGAGAGACCCAGTACTTC. The chain is built from TRBV6-5 and TRBJ2-5; 8 bases are shared with TRBD2. CDR1 is MNHEY and CDR2 is SVGAGI in the germline V gene. The V gene end was trimmed by 2 bases and the J gene end by 4 bases; junction bases not matched to a gene: 9. This CDR3 contains 16 residues.

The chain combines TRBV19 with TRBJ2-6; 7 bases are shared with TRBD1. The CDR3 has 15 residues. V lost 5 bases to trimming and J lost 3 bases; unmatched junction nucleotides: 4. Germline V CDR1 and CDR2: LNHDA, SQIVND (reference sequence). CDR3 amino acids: CASSVQGSGANVLTF. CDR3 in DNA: TGTGCCAGTAGTGTACAGGGGAGTGGGGCCAACGTCCTGACTTTC.

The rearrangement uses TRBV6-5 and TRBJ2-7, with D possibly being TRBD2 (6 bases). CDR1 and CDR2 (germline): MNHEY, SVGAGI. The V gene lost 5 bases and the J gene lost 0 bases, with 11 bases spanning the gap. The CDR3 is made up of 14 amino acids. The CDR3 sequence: CASSPTRSSYEQYF. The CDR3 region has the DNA TGTGCCAGCAGTCCGACTAGAAGCTCCTACGAGCAGTACTTC.

The CDR3 sequence is CASSHGSSYEQYF. Here the CDR3 DNA reads TGTGCCAGCAGCCACGGGTCTTCCTACGAGCAGTACTTC. The chain couples TRBV5-4 to TRBJ2-7; D call uncertain. Germline CDR1 SGHNT, CDR2 YYREEE (reference sequence). The ends were cut back, 4 bases at V and 1 base at J, with 9 bases in the middle. The CDR3 totals 13 residues.

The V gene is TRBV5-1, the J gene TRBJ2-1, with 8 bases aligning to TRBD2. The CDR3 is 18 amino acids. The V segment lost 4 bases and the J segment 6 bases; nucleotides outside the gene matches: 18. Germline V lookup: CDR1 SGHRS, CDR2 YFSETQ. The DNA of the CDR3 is TGCGCCAGCAGCACCCTTATAATGCGGGGGGCGAGCACCAATGAGCAGTTCTTC. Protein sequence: CASSTLIMRGASTNEQFF.

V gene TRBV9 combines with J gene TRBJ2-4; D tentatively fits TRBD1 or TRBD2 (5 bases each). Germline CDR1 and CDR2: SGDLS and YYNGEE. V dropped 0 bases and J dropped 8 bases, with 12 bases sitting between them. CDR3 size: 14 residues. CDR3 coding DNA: TGTGCCAGCAGCGTAGCTGGGGGTCGGGACATTCAGTACTTC. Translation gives CASSVAGGRDIQYF.

CDR3 region: CASGAPGELFF. The CDR3 region has the DNA TGTGCCAGCGGAGCTCCCGGGGAGCTGTTTTTT. This chain uses TRBV6-1 with TRBJ2-2; D ambiguous. The germline V gene encodes CDR1 MNHNS and CDR2 SASEGT. The CDR3 extends over 11 amino acids. V lost 8 bases to trimming and J lost 6 bases, with 7 bases between them.